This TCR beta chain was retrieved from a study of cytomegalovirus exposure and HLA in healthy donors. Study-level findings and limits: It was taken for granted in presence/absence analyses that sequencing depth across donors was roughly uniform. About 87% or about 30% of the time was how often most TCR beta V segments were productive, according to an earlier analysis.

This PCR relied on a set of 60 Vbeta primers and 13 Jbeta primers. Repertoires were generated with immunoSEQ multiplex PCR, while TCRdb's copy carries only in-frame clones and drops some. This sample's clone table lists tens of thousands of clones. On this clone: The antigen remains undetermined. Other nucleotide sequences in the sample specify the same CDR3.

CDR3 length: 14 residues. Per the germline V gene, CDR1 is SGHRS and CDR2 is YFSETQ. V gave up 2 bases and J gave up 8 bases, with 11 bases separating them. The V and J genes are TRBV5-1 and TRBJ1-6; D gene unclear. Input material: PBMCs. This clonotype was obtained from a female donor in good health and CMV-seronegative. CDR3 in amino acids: CASSLRIQDSPLHF. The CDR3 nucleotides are TGCGCCAGCAGCTTACGTATTCAGGATTCACCCCTCCACTTT.